A single sample is the source of the 5 T cell receptor beta chains below, sequenced in a study of blood T cell repertoires in COVID-19 (dated by TCRdb to the early 2020s). The library was obtained by the immunoSEQ multiplex PCR assay. The clones in this table, taken by TCRdb from immuneACCESS, are in-frame only. Not every clone is retained; where verified, under half of the shortfall comes from an unresolved V gene, and the cause of the rest is unknown. The sample contains over 100,000 clones, about 70% of them found a single time. The ten largest make up under 2.5% of the sample. The sample comprised peripheral blood. All receptors derive from an older woman with acute or convalescent COVID-19.

This clone was recorded many times. The rearrangement links TRBV12-5 to TRBJ1-1; 9 positions agree with TRBD1. The CDR3 length is 16 residues. Germline loops: CDR1 LGHNT, CDR2 FRNRAP. After removal of 2 bases from V and 1 base from J, the junction contained 5 bases not matched to a gene. The CDR3 DNA reads as TGTGCTAGTGGTTTGTGGGGACAGGGTGGGAACACTGAAGCTTTCTTT. Amino acids: CASGLWGQGGNTEAFF.

The chain links TRBV15 to TRBJ1-4; 8 nucleotides align to TRBD1. This CDR3 is built from 16 residues. The ends lost 5 bases at V and 3 bases at J; junction bases unmatched: 8. CDR1 is LNHNV and CDR2 is YYDKDF in the germline V gene (reference sequence). DNA for the CDR3: TGTGCCACCAGCCCTTTCCCGGGACAGGCTAATGAAAAACTGTTTTTT. Protein: CATSPFPGQANEKLFF.

This clone showed up just a few times. This chain connects TRBV29-1 to TRBJ1-1, with TRBD1 matching 8 bases. The length of the CDR3 is 13 residues. Germline-derived CDR1 and CDR2 are SQVTM and ANQGSEA. Trimming took 4 bases from V and 4 from J; bases not matched to a gene: 5. CDR3 region: CSVGRQGSTEAFF. For the CDR3, the DNA is TGCAGCGTTGGGCGACAGGGGAGCACTGAAGCTTTCTTT.

This clone was seen just once. This chain uses TRBV19 with TRBJ1-2, with TRBD1 identical over 9 bases. Trimming removed 6 bases from V and 4 bases from J; junction bases left unmatched: 9. The CDR3 length is 15 residues. Per the germline V gene, CDR1 is LNHDA and CDR2 is SQIVND (reference sequence). CDR3 amino acids: CASSHRDRVIYGYTF. CDR3 in DNA: TGTGCCAGTAGCCACCGGGACAGGGTCATCTATGGCTACACCTTC.

The chain joins TRBV9 to TRBJ1-1; D possibly corresponds to TRBD1 (5 bases). The CDR3 extends over 15 amino acids. CDR1 SGDLS and CDR2 YYNGEE come from the germline V gene. Trimming pared 4 bases from V and 5 bases from J, leaving 18 bases between. The CDR3 loop is CASSLDGQGTTEAFF. The CDR3 region has the DNA TGTGCCAGCAGCCTAGACGGACAAGGAACTACTGAAGCTTTCTTT. Complete variable domain (other parts from reference TRBV9 and TRBJ1-1): DSGVTQTPKHLITATGQRVTLRCSPRSGDLSVYWYQQSLDQGLQFLIQYYNGEERAKGNILERFSAQQFPDLHSELNLSSLELGDSALYFCASSLDGQGTTEAFFGQGTRLTVV.